This T cell receptor beta chain originates from a study of T cell responses to AZD1222 COVID-19 vaccine. Of note for this clone: The antigen is undetermined. Other DNA sequences in this sample translate to the same CDR3.

Some clones are missing from TCRdb's copy, which holds only in-frame ones; the method was immunoSEQ multiplex PCR. Among 95,000 to 150,000 clones listed, 91% were seen once. The CDR3 loop spans 12 amino acids. Deletions cut 3 bases from V and 3 bases from J, with 6 bases between. Looked up from germline, CDR1 is MGHDK and CDR2 is SYGVNS. Notes on the study in general: Researchers took repertoire samples only after the peak T cell response had come. Dominant CD4 TCR responses targeted spike regions 160-218 and 743-854. In the spike-specific TCR repertoire, nearly half reportedly target unmutated variant regions. Females made up more of the donors, who were largely white British, and clonal diversity may have come out too low.

The sample in question was peripheral blood, obtained on day 0 of AZD1222 vaccination. The chain uses TRBV25-1 and TRBJ2-7; TRBD2 might be the D (5 bases). This TCR came from an adult in good health. This chain's CDR3 is CASSEDFYEQYF. In nucleotides, the CDR3 is TGTGCCAGCAGTGAGGACTTCTACGAGCAGTACTTC.